What follows are 9 T cell receptor beta chains derived from one specimen sequenced in a study of regulatory T cells in long-lasting Graves disease. Building of the TCR beta libraries involved iRepertoire HTBI primers and Arm-PCR of CDR3 regions. TCRdb itself ran the multiplex PCR reads through MiXCR, one entry per CDR3 protein. The sample has about 470,000 distinct CDR3 sequences; 15% are singletons. Time point given: newly diagnosed GD, antithyroid drugs for less than 3 months. PBMC-extracted RNA yielded the TCR library. This sample was shared with a second study, whose subject was T cells in Graves' hyperthyroidism and ophthalmopathy.

Specimen: peripheral blood mononuclear cells (PBMCs), collected at new diagnosis, from a patient treated with antithyroid drugs. The receptors shown here come from a woman in her thirties with Graves disease.

This clonotype has a count of ten or more. The V gene is TRBV5-6, the J gene TRBJ2-7, with D maybe TRBD2 (6 bases). The CDR3 contains 14 residues. V shed 2 bases and J shed 2 bases, with 11 bases lying between them. The germline gives CDR1 SGHDT, CDR2 YYEEEE. This CDR3 is CASSFPAGTYEQYF. Written as DNA, the CDR3 is TGTGCCAGCAGCTTTCCGGCGGGAACCTACGAGCAGTACTTC. The whole variable domain, remainder taken from reference TRBV5-6 and TRBJ2-7, is DAGVTQSPTHLIKTRGQQVTLRCSPKSGHDTVSWYQQALGQGPQFIFQYYEEEERQRGNFPDRFSGHQFPNYSSELNVNALLLGDSALYLCASSFPAGTYEQYFGPGTRLTVT.

The sample holds many counts of this clonotype. This rearrangement joins TRBV28 to TRBJ1-6; D possibly corresponds to TRBD1 (5 bases). This CDR3 is 15 amino acids long. Trimming took 4 bases from V and 9 from J, leaving 16 bases between them. Germline CDR1 and CDR2: MDHEN and SYDVKM. CDR3 DNA: TGTGCCAGCAGTTCCCCCCAGACAGAGATTTCACCCCTCCACTTT. Its protein product is CASSSPQTEISPLHF. The full variable domain, completed using reference TRBV28 and TRBJ1-6, is DVKVTQSSRYLVKRTGEKVFLECVQDMDHENMFWYRQDPGLGLRLIYFSYDVKMKEKGDIPEGYSVSREKKERFSLILESASTNQTSMYLCASSSPQTEISPLHFGNGTRLTVT.

This clonotype was seen ten or more times. The J gene is TRBJ1-5, the V gene TRBV27; D call uncertain. Germline V CDR1 and CDR2: MNHEY, SMNVEV (reference sequence). Trimming stripped 6 bases from V and 7 bases from J, with 10 bases between. The CDR3 is 12 amino acids. The DNA for the CDR3 is TGTGCCAGCAGCCCCTCGGGGCAGCCCCAGCATTTT. This sequence encodes CASSPSGQPQHF.

The V and J genes are TRBV20-1 and TRBJ2-3; the match to TRBD2 covers 8 bases. CDR3 length: 15 residues. Germline assignment: CDR1 DFQATT and CDR2 SNEGSKA (reference sequence). V was clipped by 6 bases and J by 0 bases; unmatched bases: 8. CDR3 region: CSARSPSGSTDTQYF. In DNA form, the CDR3 reads TGCAGTGCCAGGTCCCCTAGCGGGAGCACAGATACGCAGTATTTT.

This clonotype was counted only a few times. The chain is built from TRBV15 and TRBJ1-1, with no clear D. The V gene's germline CDR1 is LNHNV and CDR2 YYDKDF (reference sequence). The CDR3 consists of 13 residues. V lost 1 base and J lost 10, with 13 bases in between. Here the CDR3 DNA reads TGTGCCACCAGCAGAGCTAGGCACTTGGGAGCTTTCTTT. This sequence encodes CATSRARHLGAFF.

This clonotype appeared many times. This sequence joins TRBV7-6 and TRBJ2-7; TRBD2 might be the D (6 bases). The CDR3 runs to 16 residues. Germline CDR1 and CDR2: SGHVS and FNYEAQ. V lost 5 bases to trimming and J lost 3 bases, with 20 bases between them. CDR3 sequence (DNA): TGTGCCAGCAGCCTCGGGGGTGGCGACGGGTTCTACGAGCAGTACTTC. Translating gives CASSLGGGDGFYEQYF.

Only a few counts were recorded for this clonotype. This rearrangement joins TRBV10-3 to TRBJ2-6; D is possibly TRBD1 (6 bases). Trimming took off 4 bases at V and 1 base at J, with 11 bases between the two ends. CDR1 ENHRY and CDR2 SYGVKD come from the germline V gene. This CDR3 contains 16 residues. For the CDR3, the DNA is TGTGCCATCAGTGCTCAGGGGTGGTCTGGGGCCAACGTCCTGACTTTC. This encodes CAISAQGWSGANVLTF.

This clonotype was seen a few times. The chain recombines TRBV11-2 with TRBJ2-7, with unresolved D. This CDR3 is built from 13 residues. Germline values: CDR1 SGHAT, CDR2 FQNNGV. The germline V and J ends were trimmed by 5 bases and 1 base, with 9 bases remaining between them. The CDR3: CASSPPMSYEQYF. The CDR3, as DNA: TGTGCCAGCAGCCCGCCGATGTCCTACGAGCAGTACTTC.

The gene calls are TRBV28 and TRBJ2-2; D is unclear. Per germline, CDR1 MDHEN and CDR2 SYDVKM. Trimming removed 6 bases from V and 0 bases from J, with 5 bases in between. This CDR3 is 13 amino acids long. The CDR3 nucleotides are TGTGCCAGCAGATACACGAACACCGGGGAGCTGTTTTTT. Translation gives CASRYTNTGELFF.